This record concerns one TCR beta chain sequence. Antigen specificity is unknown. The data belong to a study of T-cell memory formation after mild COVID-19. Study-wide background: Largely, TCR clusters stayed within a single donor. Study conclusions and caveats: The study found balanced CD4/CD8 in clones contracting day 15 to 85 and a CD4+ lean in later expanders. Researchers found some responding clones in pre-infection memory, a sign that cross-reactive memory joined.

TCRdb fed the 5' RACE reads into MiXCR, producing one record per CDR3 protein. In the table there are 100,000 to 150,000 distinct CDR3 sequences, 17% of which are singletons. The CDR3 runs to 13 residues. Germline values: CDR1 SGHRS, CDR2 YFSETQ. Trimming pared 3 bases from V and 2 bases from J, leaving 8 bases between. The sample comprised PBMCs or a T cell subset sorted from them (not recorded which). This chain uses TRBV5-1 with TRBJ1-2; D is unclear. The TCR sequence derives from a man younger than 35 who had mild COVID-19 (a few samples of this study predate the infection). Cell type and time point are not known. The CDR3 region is CASSSAGNYGYTF. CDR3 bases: TGCGCCAGCAGCTCGGCGGGGAACTATGGCTACACCTTC. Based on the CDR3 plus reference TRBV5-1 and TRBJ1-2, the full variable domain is KAGVTQTPRYLIKTRGQQVTLSCSPISGHRSVSWYQQTPGQGLQFLFEYFSETQRNKGNFPGRFSGRQFSNSRSEMNVSTLELGDSALYLCASSSAGNYGYTFGSGTRLTVV.